The 21 T cell receptor beta chains presented below share a single source sample, sequenced in a study of blood T cell repertoires in COVID-19. This table comes from immunoSEQ multiplex PCR, and its TCRdb copy is limited to in-frame clones, with some not included. The table shows 250,000 to 300,000 clones, with roughly 86% occurring only once. The sample comprised peripheral blood. The source of these receptors is a man aged 18 to 35 with active or convalescent COVID-19.

The chain joins TRBV12-3 or TRBV12-4 to TRBJ1-5; D is uncertain. V lost 6 bases to trimming and J lost 5 bases, with 11 bases between them. CDR3 length: 13 amino acids. The CDR3 region has the DNA TGTGCCAGCAGCCCTCAGATCTATCAGCCCCAGCATTTT. It specifies CASSPQIYQPQHF.

The rearrangement uses TRBV11-3 and TRBJ2-1; TRBD2 agrees at 11 bases. Trimming cost V 5 bases and J 2 bases; bases outside gene matches: 8. Germline V gene data show CDR1 as SGHNT and CDR2 as YENEEA. The CDR3 consists of 17 residues. As DNA, the CDR3 is TGTGCCAGCAGCCAGTATAGCGGGAGGGAGGCCTACAATGAGCAGTTCTTC. Its translation is CASSQYSGREAYNEQFF.

This chain uses TRBV24-1 with TRBJ2-1; 9 nucleotides agree with TRBD2. The V and J ends lost 5 bases and 9 bases, in that order; junction bases with no gene match: 10. The CDR3 runs to 15 residues. Germline CDR1 reads KGHDR; CDR2 reads SFDVKD. CDR3 sequence: CATSGEAREGSEQFF. The CDR3 DNA is TGTGCCACCAGTGGTGAGGCGCGGGAGGGCAGTGAGCAGTTCTTC.

This clone was counted only a few times. A junction boundary mismatches the germline segment, possibly from a read error. This sequence joins TRBV7-9 and TRBJ1-1; TRBD1 matches 8 bases. The CDR3 has 13 amino acids. Germline CDR1 SEHNR, CDR2 FQNEAQ (reference sequence). This chain's CDR3 is CASSRTGNPEAFF. CDR3 DNA sequence: TGTGCCAGCAGCCGGACAGGGAACCCTGAAGCTTTCTTT. The full variable domain, completed using reference TRBV7-9 and TRBJ1-1, is DTGVSQNPRHKITKRGQNVTFRCDPISEHNRLYWYRQTLGQGPEFLTYFQNEAQLEKSRLLSDRFSAERPKGSFSTLEIQRTEQGDSAMYLCASSRTGNPEAFFGQGTRLTVV.

The rearrangement uses TRBV7-3 and TRBJ2-2; TRBD2 matches 7 bases. CDR1 SGHTA and CDR2 FQGTGA come from the germline V gene. V gave up 5 bases and J gave up 6 bases; unmatched junction bases: 3. The CDR3 runs to 13 residues. This chain's CDR3 is CASSTSVSGELFF. Written as DNA, the CDR3 is TGTGCCAGCAGCACTAGCGTTTCCGGGGAGCTGTTTTTT. The whole variable domain, remainder taken from reference TRBV7-3 and TRBJ2-2, is GAGVSQTPSNKVTEKGKYVELRCDPISGHTALYWYRQSLGQGPEFLIYFQGTGAADDSGLPNDRFFAVRPEGSVSTLKIQRTERGDSAVYLCASSTSVSGELFFGEGSRLTVL.

This clone showed up just once. The chain uses TRBV27 and TRBJ2-1, with D unclear. Trimming removed 3 bases at V and 7 bases at J, with 13 bases between. Germline V gives CDR1 MNHEY, CDR2 SMNVEV (reference sequence). The CDR3 has 14 amino acids. CDR3 DNA sequence: TGTGCCAGCAGTTTTGGGCAGGTAGTAAATGAGCAGTTCTTC. Protein sequence: CASSFGQVVNEQFF.

The V gene is TRBV6-6, the J gene TRBJ1-6; the D is unclear. The germline V gene has CDR1 MNHNY and CDR2 SVGAGI (reference sequence). V was trimmed by 5 bases and J by 11 bases, leaving 13 bases between them. The CDR3 totals 13 residues. The CDR3: CASSPSIGAPLHF. DNA for the CDR3: TGTGCCAGCAGTCCCTCAATCGGGGCACCCCTCCACTTT.

The genes are TRBV9 and TRBJ2-3; D may be TRBD1 (6 bases). Germline V lookup: CDR1 SGDLS, CDR2 YYNGEE. V shed 2 bases and J shed 2 bases, with 12 bases lying between them. The CDR3 spans 15 residues. The DNA of the CDR3 is TGTGCCAGCAGCGTCACAGGGTCCCCCACAGATACGCAGTATTTT. It translates to CASSVTGSPTDTQYF. Full variable domain (outside the CDR3, taken from reference TRBV9 and TRBJ2-3): DSGVTQTPKHLITATGQRVTLRCSPRSGDLSVYWYQQSLDQGLQFLIQYYNGEERAKGNILERFSAQQFPDLHSELNLSSLELGDSALYFCASSVTGSPTDTQYFGPGTRLTVL.

The V gene is TRBV19, the J gene TRBJ1-1; TRBD1 agrees at 8 bases. From germline, CDR1 is LNHDA and CDR2 SQIVND (reference sequence). V gave up 8 bases and J gave up 0 bases; unmatched junction bases: 2. The CDR3 runs 13 residues. CDR3: CASSTGVNTEAFF. The CDR3 DNA reads as TGTGCCAGTTCGACAGGGGTGAACACTGAAGCTTTCTTT.

This rearrangement joins TRBV20-1 to TRBJ2-3, with 9 bases matching TRBD2. V shed 3 bases and J 4 bases; nucleotides not matched to a gene: 5. CDR1 is DFQATT, CDR2 SNEGSKA, per germline (reference sequence). This CDR3 spans 14 amino acids. Here the CDR3 reads CSASDGGGADTQYF. CDR3 sequence (DNA): TGCAGTGCTAGTGACGGCGGGGGGGCAGATACGCAGTATTTT.

The chain couples TRBV27 to TRBJ1-2; TRBD1 matches at 7 bases. Germline V gene sequence: CDR1 MNHEY, CDR2 SMNVEV (reference sequence). There are 13 residues in the CDR3. V trimming: 3 bases; J trimming: 8 bases; junction bases outside the gene matches: 6. The DNA for the CDR3 is TGTGCCAGCAGTTTTGACAGGGATGAAGGCTACACCTTC. Protein product: CASSFDRDEGYTF.

J is TRBJ1-2 and V is TRBV6-5; D gene unclear. The V gene lost 6 bases and the J gene lost 4 bases, with 18 bases spanning the gap. Germline V gene sequence: CDR1 MNHEY, CDR2 SVGAGI. The CDR3 has 15 residues. The CDR3 DNA reads TGTGCCAGCAGACCCGCCAGTAGCCTTCGCTATGGCTACACCTTC. Amino acids: CASRPASSLRYGYTF.

The rearrangement uses TRBV11-1 and TRBJ2-5; 7 nucleotides align to TRBD2. The V gene end was trimmed by 2 bases and the J gene end by 5 bases; junction bases not matched to a gene: 8. CDR1 is SGHAT and CDR2 is FQDESV in the germline V gene (reference sequence). The CDR3 has 15 residues. The CDR3 DNA is TGTGCCAGCAGCTTATTTGGCGGGAGTGCGGAGACCCAGTACTTC. Translated, it gives CASSLFGGSAETQYF.

The V gene is TRBV28, the J gene TRBJ2-7, with 9 bases matching TRBD2. V lost 7 bases, J lost 5 bases, and 12 bases stayed unmatched. The CDR3 totals 15 residues. Germline V CDR1 and CDR2: MDHEN, SYDVKM. CDR3 nucleotides: TGTGCCAGCAATGGGGCGGGGGGGCCCTTCAACGAGCAGTACTTC. It yields the protein CASNGAGGPFNEQYF.

The V gene is TRBV27, the J gene TRBJ2-5; 7 nucleotides align to TRBD2. This CDR3 has 16 amino acids. CDR1 and CDR2 (germline): MNHEY, SMNVEV (reference sequence). V was pared by 4 bases and J by 5 bases, with 13 bases of the junction left unmatched. For the CDR3, the DNA is TGTGCCAGCAGTTCGGTAGGGGTTGGGAGGGAGGAGACCCAGTACTTC. Amino acid sequence: CASSSVGVGREETQYF.

The J gene is TRBJ1-2, the V gene TRBV5-4; D unresolved. The CDR3 totals 13 residues. The ends were cut back, 0 bases at V and 3 bases at J, with 6 bases in the middle. Germline CDR1 and CDR2: SGHNT and YYREEE (reference sequence). CDR3 DNA: TGTGCCAGCAGCTTGGCCAGTGACTATGGCTACACCTTC. This encodes CASSLASDYGYTF.

In its sample, this clone was seen once. The chain is built from TRBV27 and TRBJ2-3; 8 bases agree with TRBD2. Germline values: CDR1 MNHEY, CDR2 SMNVEV (reference sequence). V trimming: 6 bases; J trimming: 2 bases; junction bases outside the gene matches: 7. CDR3 length: 15 amino acids. CDR3 in amino acids: CASSSQRGYTDTQYF. The CDR3 region has the DNA TGTGCCAGCAGCTCCCAGCGGGGGTACACAGATACGCAGTATTTT.

This chain connects TRBV5-1 to TRBJ2-7; 9 nucleotides match TRBD1. The CDR3 contains 14 residues. V lost 4 bases, J lost 5 bases, and 7 bases stayed unmatched. Germline CDR1 reads SGHRS; CDR2 reads YFSETQ. The DNA of the CDR3 is TGCGCCAGCAGCCGCGGGACAGGGATGGACGAGCAGTACTTC. Protein sequence: CASSRGTGMDEQYF. Filled out from reference TRBV5-1 and TRBJ2-7, the complete variable domain reads KAGVTQTPRYLIKTRGQQVTLSCSPISGHRSVSWYQQTPGQGLQFLFEYFSETQRNKGNFPGRFSGRQFSNSRSEMNVSTLELGDSALYLCASSRGTGMDEQYFGPGTRLTVT.

The V call is TRBV5-6, the J call TRBJ2-1, with a tentative D call TRBD2 (6 bases). This CDR3 is 13 amino acids long. The germline V gene encodes CDR1 SGHDT and CDR2 YYEEEE. With 3 bases removed from V and 4 bases from J, the gap between germline ends came to 8 bases. The CDR3 reads CASSSGLYNEQFF. The DNA for the CDR3 is TGTGCCAGCAGCTCGGGACTGTACAATGAGCAGTTCTTC.

Here the CDR3 DNA reads TGTGCCACCAGTGATCCGGGCAGCGGGAGCGACAATGAGCAGTTCTTC. Translating gives CATSDPGSGSDNEQFF. The chain is built from TRBV24-1 and TRBJ2-1, with 8 nucleotides matching TRBD2. This CDR3 has 16 amino acids. V lost 3 bases, J lost 5 bases, and 8 bases stayed unmatched. Germline V gene data show CDR1 as KGHDR and CDR2 as SFDVKD.

The chain has TRBV24-1 and TRBJ2-5; 11 bases map to TRBD1. Trimming took 9 bases from V and 5 from J; bases not matched to a gene: 4. CDR1 and CDR2 from the germline V gene are KGHDR and SFDVKD. The CDR3 covers 13 residues. The CDR3 loop reads CATSDRGQETQYF. In DNA form, the CDR3 reads TGTGCCACCTCGGACAGGGGGCAGGAGACCCAGTACTTC.